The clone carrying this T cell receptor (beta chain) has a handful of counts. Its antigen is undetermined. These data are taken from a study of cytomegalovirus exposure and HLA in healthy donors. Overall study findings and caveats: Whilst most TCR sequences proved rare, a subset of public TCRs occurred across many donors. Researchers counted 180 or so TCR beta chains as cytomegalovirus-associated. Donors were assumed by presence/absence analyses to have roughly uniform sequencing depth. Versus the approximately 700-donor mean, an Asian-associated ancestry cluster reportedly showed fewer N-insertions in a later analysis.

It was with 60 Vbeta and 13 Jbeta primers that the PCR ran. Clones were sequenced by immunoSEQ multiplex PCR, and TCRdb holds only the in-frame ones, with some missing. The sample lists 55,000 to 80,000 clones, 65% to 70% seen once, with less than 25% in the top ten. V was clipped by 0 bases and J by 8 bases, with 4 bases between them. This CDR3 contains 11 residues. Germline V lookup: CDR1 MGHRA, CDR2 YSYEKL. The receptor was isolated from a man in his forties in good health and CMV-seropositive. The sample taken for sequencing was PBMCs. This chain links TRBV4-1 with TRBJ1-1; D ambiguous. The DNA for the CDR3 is TGCGCCAGCAGCCAAGAGAGAGAAGCTTTCTTT. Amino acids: CASSQEREAFF.